This is a list of T cell receptor beta chains from one sample in a study of cytomegalovirus exposure and HLA in healthy donors. Measured with immunoSEQ multiplex PCR; TCRdb has only the in-frame clones, and not every one. The data contain approximately 89,000 clones, 75% to 80% of them singletons. The specimen sequenced was PBMCs. The receptors derive from a man aged 30 to 45 in good health and CMV-seronegative. Both conserved end residues are part of each CDR3. D genes are given only for firm matches. Not every row has a clone size; where given, it reads once, few, many or a size class.

CDR3aa	CDR3nt	d_gene	v_gene	j_gene	abundance
CASSYEGTGELFF	TGTGCCAGCAGTTACGAGGGCACCGGGGAGCTGTTTTTT	NA	TRBV6-5	TRBJ2-2	NA
CATQATAGNTIYF	TGTGCCACCCAGGCCACCGCTGGAAACACCATATATTTT	NA	TRBV19	TRBJ1-3	NA
CASSDGQGDADTQYF	TGCGCCAGCAGTGACGGACAGGGGGACGCAGATACGCAGTATTTT	TRBD1	TRBV10-1	TRBJ2-3	NA
CASSLAQGVAQFF	TGCGCCAGCAGCTTGGCGCAGGGGGTGGCTCAGTTCTTC	TRBD1	TRBV5-1	TRBJ2-1	NA
CASSTPSGEKQFF	TGTGCCAGCAGTACTCCTAGCGGGGAGAAGCAGTTCTTC	TRBD2	TRBV28	TRBJ2-1	NA
CASSQGYTSSGANVLTF	TGTGCCAGCAGCCAGGGCTACACCTCTTCTGGGGCCAACGTCCTGACTTTC	NA	TRBV4-2	TRBJ2-6	once
CASSLATPALADNEQFF	TGTGCCAGCAGCTTGGCAACCCCCGCCCTAGCAGACAATGAGCAGTTCTTC	NA	TRBV5-4	TRBJ2-1	NA
CASSQGLAGVGEQYF	TGTGCCAGCAGCCAGGGACTAGCGGGAGTGGGCGAGCAGTACTTC	TRBD2	TRBV7-6	TRBJ2-7	NA
CASSGGRLGQPQHF	TGTGCCAGCAGTGGGGGCAGGCTGGGGCAGCCCCAGCATTTT	NA	TRBV2	TRBJ1-5	NA
CASSSDLQGNNEQFF	TGTGCCAGCAGCTCGGATTTACAGGGAAACAATGAGCAGTTCTTC	NA	TRBV5-6	TRBJ2-1	NA
CSSSVYFGQSPNTGELFF	TGTTCCAGCAGCGTGTACTTCGGACAAAGCCCGAACACCGGGGAGCTGTTTTTT	NA	TRBV7-9	TRBJ2-2	NA
CASTGAHTNTGELFF	TGTGCCAGCACCGGAGCTCACACGAACACCGGGGAGCTGTTTTTT	NA	TRBV2	TRBJ2-2	NA
CASSTGLASYNEQFF	TGCGCCAGCAGCACGGGACTAGCGTCTTACAATGAGCAGTTCTTC	TRBD2	TRBV5-1	TRBJ2-1	NA
CASSLGSGDGYEQYF	TGTGCCAGCAGTTTAGGTTCCGGCGACGGGTACGAGCAGTACTTC	NA	TRBV27	TRBJ2-7	NA
CASSELQGKNTEAFF	TGCGCCAGCAGTGAGTTACAGGGGAAGAACACTGAAGCTTTCTTT	TRBD1	TRBV10-2	TRBJ1-1	NA
CSSSLNSGGHYGYTF	TGTTCCAGCAGCTTAAACTCGGGAGGACACTATGGCTACACCTTC	NA	TRBV7-9	TRBJ1-2	NA
CASSEYDTYSYEQYF	TGTGCCAGCAGCGAATATGACACCTACTCCTACGAGCAGTACTTC	NA	TRBV7-2	TRBJ2-7	NA
CASSPRQTRSTDTQYF	TGTGCCAGCAGCCCTCGACAAACGCGAAGCACAGATACGCAGTATTTT	NA	TRBV7-8	TRBJ2-3	NA
CASSLDRDTGELFF	TGTGCCAGCAGTTTGGACAGGGACACCGGGGAGCTGTTTTTT	TRBD1	TRBV27	TRBJ2-2	NA
CASSHQDRGDEKLFF	TGTGCCAGCAGCCATCAGGACAGGGGCGATGAAAAACTGTTTTTT	TRBD1	TRBV4-2	TRBJ1-4	few
CASRWAGTDTQYF	TGTGCCAGCCGTTGGGCCGGCACAGATACGCAGTATTTT	NA	TRBV25-1	TRBJ2-3	NA
CASSPSAGFTGELFF	TGTGCCAGCAGCCCCTCTGCGGGTTTCACCGGGGAGCTGTTTTTT	NA	TRBV28	TRBJ2-2	NA
CASSRNSGTVTQYF	TGTGCCAGCAGCCGAAACTCTGGGACAGTTACGCAGTATTTT	TRBD1	TRBV4-2	TRBJ2-3	NA
CASSEGYPKDYEQYF	TGTGCCAGCAGTGAAGGATATCCTAAAGACTACGAGCAGTACTTC	NA	TRBV6-1	TRBJ2-7	NA
CASSPRKDDGSYEQYF	TGCGCCAGCAGCCCCAGGAAAGACGACGGCTCCTACGAGCAGTACTTC	NA	TRBV4-1	TRBJ2-7	once